A single sample is the source of the 8 T cell receptor beta chains below, sequenced in a study of cytotoxic CD8 clonotypes in ibrutinib-treated CLL. The table came from immunoSEQ multiplex PCR; TCRdb's copy has only in-frame clones and leaves some out. The table lists 130,000 to 150,000 clones, over 60% of them singletons. The sequencing used PBMCs, collected after 12 months of ibrutinib treatment. These receptors were taken from a human donor with chronic lymphocytic leukemia.

CDR3 DNA: TGCGCCAGCAGCCCTCCCGGGCCGGCCGGGGATCAGCCCCAGCATTTT. Amino acid sequence: CASSPPGPAGDQPQHF. This chain uses TRBV4-1 with TRBJ1-5; D unresolved. Trimming took off 4 bases at V and 5 bases at J, with 18 bases between the two ends. In germline, CDR1 is MGHRA, CDR2 YSYEKL. This CDR3 has 16 amino acids.

The chain has TRBV29-1 and TRBJ1-1; 8 positions match TRBD1. CDR3 size: 15 residues. V was pared by 4 bases and J by 4 bases, with 11 bases of the junction left unmatched. Germline assignment: CDR1 SQVTM and CDR2 ANQGSEA. The CDR3 is CSVVQGARKSTEAFF. CDR3 coding DNA: TGCAGCGTTGTTCAGGGGGCTCGCAAGAGCACTGAAGCTTTCTTT.

This chain uses TRBV11-2 with TRBJ2-1; 9 bases line up with TRBD1. The V segment lost 1 base and the J segment 15 bases; nucleotides outside the gene matches: 16. This CDR3 comprises 16 residues. Germline values: CDR1 SGHAT, CDR2 FQNNGV. CDR3 DNA sequence: TGTGCCAGCAGCTTAGGGGTCCGCCCGGGACAGGGTAGTCCGTTCTTC. Its translation: CASSLGVRPGQGSPFF.

The chain employs TRBV4-2 and TRBJ1-5; 7 positions agree with TRBD1. The germline V gene has CDR1 LGHNA and CDR2 YNFKEQ. The trim removed 3 bases at V and 5 bases at J, leaving 7 bases unmatched. There are 15 residues in the CDR3. This CDR3 is CASSQGRQGDQPQHF. CDR3 bases: TGTGCCAGCAGCCAGGGAAGACAGGGTGATCAGCCCCAGCATTTT.

The gene calls are TRBV2 and TRBJ1-2; 7 bases agree with TRBD1. CDR1 is SNHLY, CDR2 FYNNEI, per germline. This CDR3 is built from 13 residues. CDR3 coding DNA: TGTGCGAAGACCAGGGGGATCCGAATAGGCTACACCTTC. Its translation is CAKTRGIRIGYTF.

This chain connects TRBV15 to TRBJ1-2; D is unclear. The germline CDR1 and CDR2 sequences are LNHNV and YYDKDF (reference sequence). V lost 1 base and J lost 4, with 10 bases in between. This CDR3 has 14 residues. Here the CDR3 DNA reads TGTGCCACCAGCAGAGGTGGGGTAGCCTATGGCTACACCTTC. It specifies CATSRGGVAYGYTF.

The chain joins TRBV29-1 to TRBJ2-5; D is perhaps TRBD1 or TRBD2 (5 bases each). This CDR3 comprises 14 residues. The germline CDR1 and CDR2 sequences are SQVTM and ANQGSEA. Trimming took 1 base from V and 5 from J, leaving 14 bases between them. The chain's CDR3 is CSVEAGRGAETQYF. CDR3 DNA: TGCAGCGTTGAAGCAGGGAGAGGAGCTGAGACCCAGTACTTC.

This clone has just one count. This chain uses TRBV4-2 with TRBJ2-1; D perhaps matches TRBD2 (5 bases). The CDR3 is made up of 14 amino acids. V was trimmed by 3 bases and J by 5 bases, leaving 11 bases between them. In germline, CDR1 is LGHNA, CDR2 YNFKEQ. The CDR3 region has the DNA TGTGCCAGCAGCCACGCGGCGGGTGACAATGAGCAGTTCTTC. It is translated as CASSHAAGDNEQFF.